This T cell receptor (beta chain) was sequenced in a study of shared clonotypes between healthy human individuals. Study-wide points: Clonotypes shared by all four donors outscored non-shared clonotypes in generation probability.

The CDR3 extends over 12 amino acids. Per the germline V gene, CDR1 is SEHNR and CDR2 is FQNEAQ (reference sequence). Trimming pared 1 base from V and 6 bases from J, leaving 5 bases between. Assay: immunoSEQ multiplex PCR; the TCRdb copy retains only in-frame clones and omits some. The sample carries approximately 500,000 clones, about 96% recorded once. In regard to this clone: Its antigen is unknown.

The donors were adults (healthy and HIV-negative) with no recent acute infections or vaccinations. A split of CD4+ cells into CD45RA+ naive and CD45RA-negative memory subsets was performed. Specimen: naive CD4+ T cells sorted from blood. Subset: CD45RA+ positively selected. The rearrangement joins TRBV7-9 to TRBJ2-3; D is uncertain. The TCR comes from a woman aged 30 to 39 in good health. Here the CDR3 DNA reads TGTGCCAGCAGCTTAGATTTGGATACGCAGTATTTT. Protein sequence: CASSLDLDTQYF.